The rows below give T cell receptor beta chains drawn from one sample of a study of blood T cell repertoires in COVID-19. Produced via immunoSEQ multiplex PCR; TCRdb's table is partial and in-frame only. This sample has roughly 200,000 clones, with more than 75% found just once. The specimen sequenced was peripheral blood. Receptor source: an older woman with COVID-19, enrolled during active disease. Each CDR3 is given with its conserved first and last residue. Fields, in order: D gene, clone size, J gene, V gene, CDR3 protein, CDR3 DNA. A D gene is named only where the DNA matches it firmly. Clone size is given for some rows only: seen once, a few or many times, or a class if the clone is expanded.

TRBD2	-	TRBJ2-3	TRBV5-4	CASSLGQRGAGTQYF	TGTGCCAGCAGCTTGGGGCAGCGGGGAGCAGGTACGCAGTATTTT
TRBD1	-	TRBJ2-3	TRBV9	CASSVTDRGTDTQYF	TGTGCCAGCAGCGTTACGGACAGGGGCACAGATACGCAGTATTTT
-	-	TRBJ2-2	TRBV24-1	CATSGGTGELFF	TGTGCCACCAGTGGAGGCACCGGGGAGCTGTTTTTT
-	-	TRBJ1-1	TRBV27	CASSFSAATEAFF	TGTGCCAGCAGTTTTTCTGCGGCCACTGAAGCTTTCTTT
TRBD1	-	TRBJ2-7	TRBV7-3	CASSSQPGQGYEQYF	TGTGCCAGCAGCTCGCAACCGGGACAGGGTTACGAGCAGTACTTC
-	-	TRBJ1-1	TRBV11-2	CASSSQLTEAFF	TGTGCCAGCAGCTCCCAGTTGACTGAAGCTTTCTTT
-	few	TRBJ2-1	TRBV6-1	CASSYRGNEQFF	TGTGCCAGCAGTTATCGGGGGAATGAGCAGTTCTTC
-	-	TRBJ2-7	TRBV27	CASSLAGNYEQYF	TGTGCCAGCAGTTTGGCAGGTAACTACGAGCAGTACTTC
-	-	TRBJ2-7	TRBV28	CASSPLSRVGFYEQYF	TGTGCCAGCAGTCCCCTCAGCAGGGTGGGTTTCTACGAGCAGTACTTC
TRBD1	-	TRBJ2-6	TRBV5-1	CASSFGTEPSGANVLTF	TGCGCCAGCAGCTTCGGGACAGAGCCCTCTGGGGCCAACGTCCTGACTTTC
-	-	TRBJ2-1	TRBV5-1	CASSLHRIQNEQFF	TGCGCCAGCAGCCTGCACAGGATTCAAAATGAGCAGTTCTTC
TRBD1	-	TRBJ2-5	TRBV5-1	CASSLQTGAQETQYF	TGCGCCAGCAGCTTACAGACAGGGGCCCAAGAGACCCAGTACTTC
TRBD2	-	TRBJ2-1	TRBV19	CASSMTPSGANNEQFF	TGTGCCAGTAGTATGACCCCTAGCGGCGCTAACAATGAGCAGTTCTTC
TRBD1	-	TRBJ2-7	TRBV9	CASSGRTGGAHEQYF	TGTGCCAGCAGCGGAAGGACAGGGGGCGCCCACGAGCAGTACTTC
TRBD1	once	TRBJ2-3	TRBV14	CASSQVSTGGDTQYF	TGTGCCAGCAGCCAAGTATCGACAGGGGGGGATACGCAGTATTTT
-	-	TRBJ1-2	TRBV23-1	CASSHNSRLEVGGYTF	TGCGCCAGCAGTCATAATAGTCGTCTGGAGGTGGGTGGCTACACCTTC
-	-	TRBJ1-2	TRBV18	CASSPLWAGAVPYGYTF	TGTGCCAGCTCACCACTTTGGGCAGGGGCGGTCCCCTATGGCTACACCTTC
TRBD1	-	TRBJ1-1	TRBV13	CASSSPSTRTGLNTEAFF	TGTGCCAGCAGCTCGCCCTCTACCCGGACAGGGTTGAACACTGAAGCTTTCTTT
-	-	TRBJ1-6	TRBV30	CAWSDSSYNSPLHF	TGTGCCTGGAGTGACAGCTCCTATAATTCACCCCTCCACTTT
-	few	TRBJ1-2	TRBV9	CASSVAGGGAVMDGYTF	TGTGCCAGCAGCGTAGCCGGCGGGGGGGCCGTTATGGATGGCTACACCTTC
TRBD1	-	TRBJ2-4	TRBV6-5	CASSPGTGKYF	TGTGCCAGCAGTCCGGGGACAGGGAAGTACTTC
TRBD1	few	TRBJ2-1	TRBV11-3	CASSLDSGQGALNEQFF	TGTGCCAGCAGCTTAGATTCGGGACAGGGGGCGCTAAATGAGCAGTTCTTC